This paragraph reports one T cell receptor beta chain. Participants were aged roughly 18 to 90 years, lived in under 25 US areas, and enrolled virtually. Cohort placement rested on clinical history that participants reported themselves. Germline V gene lookup returns CDR1 SEHNR and CDR2 FQNEAQ (reference sequence). The CDR3 has 15 residues. Trimming removed 4 bases at V and 1 base at J, with 13 bases between. The data were taken from a study of blood T cell repertoires in COVID-19. Sequencing used immunoSEQ multiplex PCR; TCRdb keeps in-frame clones, though not all of them. Among around 120,000 clones listed, approximately 86% were seen once.

Sequencing input: PBMCs or T cells enriched from blood (not recorded which). The TCR sequence derives from a woman in her forties or fifties who had recovered from COVID-19. V usage is TRBV7-9 and J usage is TRBJ1-1; perhaps TRBD1 as D (6 bases). The CDR3 is CASSSPGTRNTEAFF. The CDR3 DNA sequence: TGTGCCAGCAGCTCCCCCGGGACAAGGAACACTGAAGCTTTCTTT.